Following are 10 T cell receptor beta chains from one sample sequenced in a study of cytomegalovirus exposure and HLA in healthy donors. PCR involved 60 Vbeta and 13 Jbeta primers. Clones were read by immunoSEQ multiplex PCR, and TCRdb kept only the in-frame ones, dropping some. The table records around 140,000 clones, more than 70% of them present only once. Sequencing was performed on PBMCs. These receptors were obtained from a man aged 45 to 65 in good health and CMV-seropositive.

The chain employs TRBV6-6 and TRBJ2-5; 9 bases line up with TRBD1. J was trimmed by 6 bases and V by 0 bases; bases with no gene match: 2. Per germline, CDR1 MNHNY and CDR2 SVGAGI (reference sequence). The CDR3 has 14 residues. This CDR3 is CASSYSTGGQTQYF. The CDR3 DNA reads TGTGCCAGCAGTTACTCGACAGGGGGACAGACCCAGTACTTC.

V is TRBV9 and J is TRBJ2-2; TRBD1 matches at 7 bases. The CDR3 has 15 amino acids. CDR1 and CDR2 from the germline V gene are SGDLS and YYNGEE. J gave up 1 base and V 6 bases, and 6 bases lay outside the gene matches. Here the CDR3 DNA reads TGTGCCAGCAAGAGTGCAGGGGGGAACACCGGGGAGCTGTTTTTT. It translates to CASKSAGGNTGELFF.

The chain couples TRBV7-2 to TRBJ1-1; D remains unclear. CDR1 and CDR2 (germline): SGHTA, FQGNSA. V lost 5 bases to trimming and J lost 4 bases, with 14 bases between them. The CDR3 has 14 residues. The CDR3 sequence is CASSLGREATEAFF. The CDR3 nucleotides are TGTGCCAGCAGCCTAGGGAGGGAGGCCACTGAAGCTTTCTTT. Supplemented by reference TRBV7-2 and TRBJ1-1, the full variable domain reads GAGVSQSPSNKVTEKGKDVELRCDPISGHTALYWYRQSLGQGLEFLIYFQGNSAPDKSGLPSDRFSAERTGGSVSTLTIQRTQQEDSAVYLCASSLGREATEAFFGQGTRLTVV.

The CDR3 region is CASRSTSGTTGELFF. In DNA, the CDR3 is TGCGCCAGCAGATCTACTAGCGGGACCACCGGGGAGCTGTTTTTT. V is TRBV5-1 and J is TRBJ2-2; 10 bases match TRBD2. V was pared by 5 bases and J by 4 bases, with 5 bases of the junction left unmatched. The germline gives CDR1 SGHRS, CDR2 YFSETQ. The CDR3 has 15 amino acids.

The rearrangement links TRBV6-1 to TRBJ1-5; D remains unclear. Germline assignment: CDR1 MNHNS and CDR2 SASEGT. Trimming shortened V by 1 base and J by 3 bases, and 10 bases separated the two germline ends. This CDR3 comprises 15 residues. The CDR3 bases are TGTGCCAGCAGTGAAGGGGCAGCTCCCAATCAGCCCCAGCATTTT. Its protein is CASSEGAAPNQPQHF.

The chain carries TRBV7-9 and TRBJ1-1; D gene unclear. V gave up 5 bases and J gave up 1 base, with 8 bases separating them. Germline values: CDR1 SEHNR, CDR2 FQNEAQ (reference sequence). The CDR3 runs to 13 residues. The CDR3 DNA follows: TGTGCCAGCAGCCGAGGGTGGAACACTGAAGCTTTCTTT. This codes for CASSRGWNTEAFF.

J is TRBJ2-7 and V is TRBV7-8; 9 bases are a match to TRBD1. The CDR3 is 14 residues long. Trimming removed 4 bases from V and 3 bases from J; junction bases left unmatched: 4. In germline, CDR1 is SGHVS, CDR2 FQNEAQ. CDR3 in amino acids: CASSSTGQGYEQYF. Written as DNA, the CDR3 is TGTGCCAGCAGCTCTACGGGACAGGGCTACGAGCAGTACTTC.

This chain joins TRBV7-9 and TRBJ1-4; 10 nucleotides match TRBD1. The germline V gene encodes CDR1 SEHNR and CDR2 FQNEAQ (reference sequence). This CDR3 region has 17 residues. J gave up 7 bases and V 5 bases, and 13 bases lay outside the gene matches. The CDR3 loop reads CASSPGTGDVRLEKLFF. The CDR3 bases are TGTGCCAGCAGCCCCGGGACAGGGGATGTTCGGCTTGAAAAACTGTTTTTT.

The chain joins TRBV28 to TRBJ2-5, with 8 bases aligning to TRBD1. Gene TRBJ2-7 matches the end of the DNA better, so the J call may be wrong. CDR1 and CDR2 (germline): MDHEN, SYDVKM. CDR3 length: 12 amino acids. The CDR3 DNA reads as TGTGCCAGCACTACAGGGGGCTACGAGCAGTACTTC. It translates to CASTTGGYEQYF.

The chain carries TRBV6-5 and TRBJ1-2; 7 bases align to TRBD1. Per the germline V gene, CDR1 is MNHEY and CDR2 is SVGAGI. The CDR3 runs 15 residues. Unmatched junction bases numbered 10, after V lost 2 bases and J lost 7 bases. The DNA for the CDR3 is TGTGCCAGCAGTTACCGGACAGGACTCTTCTCTGGCTACACCTTC. This encodes CASSYRTGLFSGYTF.